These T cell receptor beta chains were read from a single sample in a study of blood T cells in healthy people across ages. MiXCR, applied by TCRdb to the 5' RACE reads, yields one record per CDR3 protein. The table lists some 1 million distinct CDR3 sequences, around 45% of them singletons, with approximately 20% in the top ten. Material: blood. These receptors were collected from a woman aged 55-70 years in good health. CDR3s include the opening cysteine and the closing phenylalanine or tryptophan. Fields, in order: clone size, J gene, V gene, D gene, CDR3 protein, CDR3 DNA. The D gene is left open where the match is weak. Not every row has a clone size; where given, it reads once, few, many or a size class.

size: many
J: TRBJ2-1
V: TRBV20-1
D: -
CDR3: CSSTGASDYNEQFF
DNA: TGCAGTTCTACCGGGGCTAGCGATTACAATGAGCAGTTCTTC

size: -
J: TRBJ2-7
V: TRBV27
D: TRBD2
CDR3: CASRPGLAGHEQYF
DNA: TGTGCCAGCAGACCCGGACTAGCGGGACACGAGCAGTACTTC

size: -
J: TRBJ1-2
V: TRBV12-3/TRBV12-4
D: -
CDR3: CASSPNPSWSYGYTF
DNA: TGTGCCAGCAGTCCTAACCCATCCTGGAGCTATGGCTACACCTTC

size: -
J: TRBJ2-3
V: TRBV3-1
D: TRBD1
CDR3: CASSQDWDRGRPDTQYF
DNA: TGTGCCAGCAGCCAAGATTGGGACAGGGGGCGTCCGGATACGCAGTATTTT

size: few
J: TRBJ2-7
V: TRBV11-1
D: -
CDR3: CASSLGGLAYYNEQYF
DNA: TGTGCCAGCAGCTTAGGGGGTCTAGCGTACTACAATGAGCAGTACTTC

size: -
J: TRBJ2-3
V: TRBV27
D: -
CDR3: CASSRDIRADTQYF
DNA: TGTGCCAGCAGCCGGGATATTAGGGCAGATACGCAGTATTTT

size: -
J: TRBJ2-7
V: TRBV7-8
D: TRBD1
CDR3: CASSLSPTGVNYEQYF
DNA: TGTGCCAGCAGCTTAAGCCCGACAGGGGTCAACTACGAGCAGTACTTC

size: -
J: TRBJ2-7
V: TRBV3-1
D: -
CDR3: CASSQVLGAALPQQYF
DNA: TGTGCCAGCAGCCAGGTGTTGGGGGCAGCCCTACCCCAGCAGTACTTC

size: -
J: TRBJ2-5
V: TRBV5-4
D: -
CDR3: CASSVAEQETQYF
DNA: TGTGCCAGCAGCGTGGCTGAGCAAGAGACCCAGTACTTC

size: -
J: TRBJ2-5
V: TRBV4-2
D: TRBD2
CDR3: CASSQEPPRTSGNQETQYF
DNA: TGTGCCAGCAGCCAAGAGCCTCCCAGGACTAGCGGCAACCAAGAGACCCAGTACTTC

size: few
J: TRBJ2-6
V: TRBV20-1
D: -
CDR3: CSARDPGDWANVLTF
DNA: TGCAGTGCTAGAGATCCGGGGGACTGGGCCAACGTCCTGACTTTC

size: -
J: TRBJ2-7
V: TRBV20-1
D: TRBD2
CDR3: CSTSAAQAGPSSYEQYF
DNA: TGCAGTACTAGCGCTGCCCAGGCAGGACCGAGCTCCTACGAGCAGTACTTC

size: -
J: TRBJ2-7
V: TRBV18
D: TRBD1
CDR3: CASSPFSGGEGSYEQYF
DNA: TGTGCCAGCTCACCATTCTCAGGGGGCGAAGGCTCCTACGAGCAGTACTTC

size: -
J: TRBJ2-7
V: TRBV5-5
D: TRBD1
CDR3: CASSLKTGASYEQYF
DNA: TGTGCCAGCAGCTTGAAAACAGGGGCCTCATACGAGCAGTACTTC

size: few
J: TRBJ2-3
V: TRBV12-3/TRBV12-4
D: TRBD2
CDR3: CASSRGGLAGGPDTQYF
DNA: TGTGCCAGCAGTCGCGGTGGACTAGCGGGAGGGCCAGATACGCAGTATTTT